This is a list of T cell receptor beta chains from one sample in a study of blood T cell repertoires in COVID-19. Some clones are missing from TCRdb's copy, which holds only in-frame ones; the method was immunoSEQ multiplex PCR. Of approximately 110,000 clones in the sample, around 89% were seen once. The sample comprised peripheral blood. Receptor source: a woman older than 75 with acute or convalescent COVID-19. Both conserved end residues are part of each CDR3. D genes are given only for firm matches. The size of a clone is reported for some rows only, either as once, few or many, or as a class for expanded clones.

j_call clone_size d_call v_call cdr3_aa cdr3_nt
TRBJ1-5 . TRBD1 TRBV24-1 CATSDSTGTGDQPQHF TGTGCCACCAGTGATTCAACCGGGACAGGGGACCAGCCCCAGCATTTT
TRBJ2-1 . . TRBV9 CASSVGHSYEQFF TGTGCCAGCAGCGTAGGTCATAGCTATGAGCAGTTCTTC
TRBJ2-3 . . TRBV29-1 CSVERGQSPDTQYF TGCAGCGTTGAGCGGGGACAGAGTCCGGATACGCAGTATTTT
TRBJ1-1 . TRBD1 TRBV19 CASSIVTGGTEAFF TGTGCCAGTAGTATAGTCACAGGGGGCACTGAAGCTTTCTTT
TRBJ1-6 . . TRBV12-2 CASRLVYGAAYNSPLHF TGTGCAAGTCGCTTAGTGTATGGGGCCGCCTATAATTCACCCCTCCACTTT
TRBJ1-5 . TRBD1 TRBV28 CASSSGDRGTRQPQHF TGTGCCAGCAGTTCCGGTGACAGGGGAACGCGGCAGCCCCAGCATTTT
TRBJ1-1 . TRBD1 TRBV2 CASSGGQMNTEAFF TGTGCCAGCAGTGGGGGACAGATGAACACTGAAGCTTTCTTT
TRBJ2-1 . TRBD2 TRBV19 CASSKPSGGLNNEQFF TGTGCCAGTAGTAAGCCTAGCGGGGGTTTGAACAATGAGCAGTTCTTC
TRBJ2-6 . . TRBV7-3 CASSSSEAYGSGANVLTF TGTGCCAGCAGCTCAAGCGAGGCCTATGGGTCTGGGGCCAACGTCCTGACTTTC
TRBJ1-1 . . TRBV5-1 CASSFGENTEAFF TGCGCCAGCAGCTTTGGAGAGAACACTGAAGCTTTCTTT
TRBJ2-7 . TRBD2 TRBV27 CASKGLAGGSSYEQYF TGTGCCAGCAAGGGACTAGCGGGGGGGAGCTCCTACGAGCAGTACTTC
TRBJ1-2 . . TRBV19 CATSLVGGVLGGYTF TGTGCCACCAGCCTCGTGGGGGGTGTTCTTGGAGGCTACACCTTC
TRBJ2-3 few . TRBV10-1 CASSPVGLSDTQYF TGCGCCAGCAGCCCGGTCGGACTCTCAGATACGCAGTATTTT
TRBJ1-6 . . TRBV27 CASSSGRNSPLHF TGTGCCAGCAGTTCCGGGAGGAATTCACCCCTCCACTTT
TRBJ1-1 . . TRBV30 CAFRGLNTEAFF TGTGCCTTCAGGGGCCTGAACACTGAAGCTTTCTTT
TRBJ1-5 . TRBD1 TRBV18 CASSTGQGGNQPQHF TGTGCCAGCTCAACAGGACAGGGCGGCAATCAGCCCCAGCATTTT
TRBJ2-5 . TRBD2 TRBV29-1 CSVERQRGGAQYF TGCAGCGTTGAAAGGCAGCGGGGAGGGGCCCAGTACTTC
TRBJ2-7 . . TRBV29-1 CSGQQGVEQYF TGCAGCGGACAACAGGGTGTCGAGCAGTACTTC
TRBJ2-7 . . TRBV5-1 CASSPTPGKYEQYF TGCGCCAGCAGCCCCACCCCAGGGAAGTACGAGCAGTACTTC
TRBJ1-2 once . TRBV18 CASSPHRNYGYTF TGTGCCAGCTCACCACACAGAAACTATGGCTACACCTTC
TRBJ2-3 . TRBD2 TRBV6-2/TRBV6-3 CASSSPGLAGVTSTDTQYF TGTGCCAGCAGTTCTCCGGGACTAGCGGGGGTGACTAGCACAGATACGCAGTATTTT
TRBJ1-2 . . TRBV6-5 CASSPGENYGYTF TGTGCCAGCAGTCCTGGGGAGAACTATGGCTACACCTTC
TRBJ1-1 . TRBD1 TRBV7-9 CASSVGQAAAFF TGTGCCAGCAGCGTCGGACAGGCGGCGGCTTTCTTT
TRBJ1-1 few . TRBV19 CASKLAGVNTEAFF TGTGCCAGTAAGTTAGCGGGGGTGAACACTGAAGCTTTCTTT
TRBJ2-7 . TRBD1 TRBV30 CAWRHPGQREQYF TGTGCCTGGAGGCATCCGGGACAGCGCGAGCAGTACTTC
TRBJ1-2 . TRBD1 TRBV5-3 CARSPGQGFYTF TGTGCCAGAAGCCCGGGACAGGGATTCTACACCTTC
TRBJ2-1 . . TRBV30 CAWTRGASSYNEQFF TGTGCCTGGACCCGGGGGGCTAGCTCCTACAATGAGCAGTTCTTC